This record concerns one T cell receptor (beta chain) sequence. This record belongs to a study of shared clonotypes between healthy human individuals. The CDR3 consists of 13 residues. The V and J ends lost 8 bases and 1 base respectively, with 11 bases between them. Germline V gives CDR1 SNHLY, CDR2 FYNNEI. Deep level was the assay's run setting. Produced via immunoSEQ multiplex PCR; TCRdb's table is partial and in-frame only. The sample lists around 500,000 clones, 70% to 85% occurring once. The chain employs TRBV2 and TRBJ1-1; the D gene is possibly TRBD1 (6 bases). The TCR sequence derives from a woman aged 40 to 50 in good health. Some clones in this sample may be carry-over from other donors' samples. Sequenced material: PBMCs. The CDR3 sequence: CASRWTENTEAFF. The CDR3 bases are TGTGCCAGCCGATGGACAGAGAACACTGAAGCTTTCTTT. Variable domain in full (rest from reference TRBV2 and TRBJ1-1): EPEVTQTPSHQVTQMGQEVILRCVPISNHLYFYWYRQILGQKVEFLVSFYNNEISEKSEIFDDQFSVERPDGSNFTLKIRSTKLEDSAMYFCASRWTENTEAFFGQGTRLTVV.